This TCR beta chain came from a study of cytomegalovirus exposure and HLA in healthy donors. Findings and limits, study-wide: In an earlier analysis, productive rearrangement rates for most beta V segments clustered near 87% or 30%.

PCR was performed using 60 Vbeta and 13 Jbeta primers. Measured with immunoSEQ multiplex PCR; TCRdb has only the in-frame clones, and not every one. Of some 160,000 clones in the sample, around 80% were seen once. The CDR3 extends over 15 amino acids. Germline V lookup: CDR1 MNHEY, CDR2 SVGAGI. V was clipped by 0 bases and J by 9 bases; unmatched bases: 5. Comment on this clone: Antigen unknown.

The chain uses TRBV6-5 and TRBJ2-1; TRBD2 matches 10 bases. The receptor was derived from a woman in her thirties or forties in good health and CMV-seronegative. Specimen: PBMCs. The CDR3 sequence is CASSYSSGRVGEQFF. CDR3 DNA sequence: TGTGCCAGCAGTTACTCCAGCGGGAGGGTTGGTGAGCAGTTCTTC.